This T cell receptor beta chain originates from a study of post-analysis software for immune sequencing data. General study results and limits: Comparison of patients with controls showed roughly five TRBV segments more frequent in patients, TRBV5-6, TRBV5-1 and TRBV20-1 among them.

The TCR beta cDNA libraries contained unique molecular identifiers. TCRdb reprocessed the PCR reads with MiXCR, giving one entry per CDR3 protein. The sample includes hundreds of thousands of distinct CDR3 sequences, 25% to 30% of them seen just once. There are a few counts of this clonotype. Its antigen is unidentified. Germline values: CDR1 SGHAT, CDR2 FQNNGV. V was trimmed by 5 bases and J by 7 bases, leaving 9 bases between them. This CDR3 contains 12 residues. Sequenced: blood. V and J are TRBV11-2 and TRBJ2-1, with D perhaps TRBD1 (5 bases). This receptor was obtained from a girl aged 5-17 years with multiple sclerosis. Written as DNA, the CDR3 is TGTGCCAGCAGCCAGACAGAGAATGAGCAGTTCTTC. Encoded protein: CASSQTENEQFF.